This TCR beta chain was documented in a study of T cells in Graves' hyperthyroidism and ophthalmopathy. Study-wide results and caveats: The model made its ophthalmopathy prediction, and onset followed a median about 5.9 months later.

Regions amplified from RNA transcripts were the TCR beta CDR3 regions. First-round RT-PCR targeting the TCR CDR3 was performed with the HTBI primer set. TCRdb re-analysed the multiplex PCR reads in MiXCR, keeping a single row per CDR3 protein. This table holds 600,000 to 650,000 distinct CDR3 sequences, under 20% found once. Germline CDR1 and CDR2: KGHSH and LQKENI. The length of the CDR3 is 13 residues. V shed 2 bases and J shed 0 bases, with 5 bases lying between them. The sample holds many counts of this clonotype. Its antigen is not identified. This TCR derives from a young woman with Graves' hyperthyroidism. Material for sequencing was blood. The chain carries TRBV18 and TRBJ2-7; D uncertain. CDR3 sequence reads: CASSPSHSYEQYF. DNA of the CDR3: TGTGCCAGCTCACCATCGCACTCCTACGAGCAGTACTTC.